Reported below is one T cell receptor beta chain. Using immunoSEQ multiplex PCR, the repertoire was profiled, and TCRdb retains in-frame clones only, with some absent. Of 43,000 or so clones in the sample, 90% to 95% are singletons; the top ten hold 5% to 6%. The sample is drawn from a study of cytomegalovirus exposure and HLA in healthy donors. CDR3 length: 19 amino acids. The J segment lost 3 bases and the V segment lost 4 bases, leaving 10 bases of the junction unmatched. Germline-derived CDR1 and CDR2 are MNHEY and SMNVEV (reference sequence). This clonotype was obtained from a man between 18 and 35 years old in good health and CMV-seronegative. The rearrangement links TRBV27 to TRBJ1-6; 12 nucleotides match TRBD1. Material for sequencing was PBMCs. The CDR3 protein is CASSSPPGQGADYNSPLHF. The CDR3 DNA follows: TGTGCCAGCAGTTCCCCCCCGGGACAGGGGGCTGACTATAATTCACCCCTCCACTTT.